This T cell receptor (beta chain) stems from a study of blood T cell repertoires in COVID-19. Study-wide background: COVID-19 samples from acute and convalescent phases originated in the United States, Italy and Spain. In each case, the material was cDNA or gDNA derived from T cells, B-cell-depleted T cells, or PBMCs.

Per the study methods: Estimated nucleated cell counts came from reference gene primer amplification. Profiling relied on immunoSEQ multiplex PCR, and the TCRdb table lists in-frame clones only, not all of them. That table gives V, J and clone size, and the DNA gave D and trimming. The data contain around 220,000 clones, 80% of them singletons. The V end was cut by 6 bases, the J end by 4 bases, with 19 bases between. Germline CDR1 reads SGHVS; CDR2 reads FQNEAQ. CDR3 size: 15 residues. The genes are TRBV7-8 and TRBJ2-7; maybe TRBD1 (6 bases). The sequencing sample was made of peripheral blood. The clonotype was recovered from a human donor in a cohort sampled during active COVID-19. The CDR3 loop is CASSTRTGLHYEQYF. CDR3 nucleotide sequence: TGTGCCAGCAGTACCCGAACAGGGCTCCATTACGAGCAGTACTTC.